This TCR beta chain was documented in a study of Ad26.COV2.S vaccination and SARS-CoV-2 variants. For the study at large: Participant was drawn from the COV1001 Ad26.COV2.S trial arm. Intramuscularly, Ad26.COV2.S was given either once or twice, 56 days apart.

CDR1 SNHLY and CDR2 FYNNEI come from the germline V gene. This CDR3 spans 13 amino acids. Losses at the gene ends were 8 bases for V and 0 bases for J; bases not matched to a gene: 4. Treatment reported: roughly 20 received Ad26.COV2.S at low or high dose, single or two shots; about five received placebo; per-sample allocation not given. Sampling took place 63 days after the first vaccine or placebo injection. TCRdb's table, derived via immunoSEQ multiplex PCR, lists solely in-frame clones and lacks some. The data hold about 380,000 clones, with about 80% observed a single time. This clone was picked up a small number of times.

This chain connects TRBV2 to TRBJ2-7, with 7 bases matching TRBD2. This clonotype was obtained from a person between 18 and 60 years old who received the Ad26.COV2.S COVID-19 vaccine or a placebo. The sample consisted of peripheral blood, taken in a trial of Ad26.COV2.S vaccine versus placebo. The CDR3, as DNA: TGTGCCAGCGGGACTACCTTCTCCTACGAGCAGTACTTC. Protein product: CASGTTFSYEQYF.